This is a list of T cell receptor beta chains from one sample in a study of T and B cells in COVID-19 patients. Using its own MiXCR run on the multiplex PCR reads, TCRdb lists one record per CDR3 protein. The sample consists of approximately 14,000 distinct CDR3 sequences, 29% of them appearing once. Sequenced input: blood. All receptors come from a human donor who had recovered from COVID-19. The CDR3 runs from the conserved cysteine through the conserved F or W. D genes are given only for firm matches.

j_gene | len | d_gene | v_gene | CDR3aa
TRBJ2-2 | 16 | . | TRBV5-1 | CASSLLGNIGTGELFF
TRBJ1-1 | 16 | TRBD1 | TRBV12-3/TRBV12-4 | CASSFRQGRWNTEAFF
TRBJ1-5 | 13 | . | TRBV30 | CAYSLGMNQPQHF
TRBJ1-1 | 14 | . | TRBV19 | CASSVQEANTEAFF
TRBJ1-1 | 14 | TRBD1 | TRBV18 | CASSRDRGNTEAFF
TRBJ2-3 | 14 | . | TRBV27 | CASSLFGGYDTQYF
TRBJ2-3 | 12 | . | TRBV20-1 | CSASPTVDTQYF
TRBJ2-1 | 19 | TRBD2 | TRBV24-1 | CATSDPATQGLAGNNEQFF
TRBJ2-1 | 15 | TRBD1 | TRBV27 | CASSFSQGVNNEQFF
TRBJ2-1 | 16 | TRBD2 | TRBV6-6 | CASSPLGVLAGQQQFF